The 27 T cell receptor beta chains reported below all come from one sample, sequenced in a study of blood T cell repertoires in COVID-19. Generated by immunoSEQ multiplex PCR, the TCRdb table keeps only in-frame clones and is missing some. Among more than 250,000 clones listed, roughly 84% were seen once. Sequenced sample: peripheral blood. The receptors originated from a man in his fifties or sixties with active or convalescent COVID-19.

CDR3 nucleotide sequence: TGCGCCAGCAGCCAAGTCGGGGGAGGTGAATACGAGCAGTACTTC. Translation: CASSQVGGGEYEQYF. The chain joins TRBV4-1 to TRBJ2-7; possibly TRBD2 for D (6 bases). Trimming pared 1 base from V and 4 bases from J, leaving 14 bases between. The V gene's germline CDR1 is MGHRA and CDR2 YSYEKL. This CDR3 has 15 amino acids.

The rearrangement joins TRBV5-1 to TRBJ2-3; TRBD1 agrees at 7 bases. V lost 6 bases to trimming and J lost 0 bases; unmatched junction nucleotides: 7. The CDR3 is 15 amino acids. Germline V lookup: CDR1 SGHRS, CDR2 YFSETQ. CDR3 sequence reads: CASILGQPSTDTQYF. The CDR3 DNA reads TGCGCCAGCATCCTGGGACAGCCAAGCACAGATACGCAGTATTTT.

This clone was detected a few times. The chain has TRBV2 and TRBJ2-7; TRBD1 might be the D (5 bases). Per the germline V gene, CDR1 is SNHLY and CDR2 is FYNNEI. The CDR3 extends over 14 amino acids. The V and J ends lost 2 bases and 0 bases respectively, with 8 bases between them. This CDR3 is CASSEQGPSYEQYF. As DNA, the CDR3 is TGTGCCAGCAGTGAACAGGGTCCCTCCTACGAGCAGTACTTC.

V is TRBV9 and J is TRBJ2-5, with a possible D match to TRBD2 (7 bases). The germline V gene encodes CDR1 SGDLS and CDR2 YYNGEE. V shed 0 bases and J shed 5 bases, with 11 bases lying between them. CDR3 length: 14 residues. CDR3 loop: CASSVGGGGETQYF. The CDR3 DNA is TGTGCCAGCAGCGTAGGGGGGGGCGGCGAGACCCAGTACTTC.

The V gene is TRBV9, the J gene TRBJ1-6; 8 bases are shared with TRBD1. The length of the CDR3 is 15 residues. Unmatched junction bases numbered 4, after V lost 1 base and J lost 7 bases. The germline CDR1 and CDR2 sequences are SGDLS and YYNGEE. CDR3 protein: CASSVSDRGNSPLHF. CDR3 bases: TGTGCCAGCAGCGTATCCGACAGGGGAAATTCACCCCTCCACTTT.

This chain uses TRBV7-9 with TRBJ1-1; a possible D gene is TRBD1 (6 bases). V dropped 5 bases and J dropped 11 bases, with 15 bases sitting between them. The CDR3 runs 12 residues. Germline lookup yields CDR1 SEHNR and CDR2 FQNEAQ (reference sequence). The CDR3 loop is CASSATGRVAFF. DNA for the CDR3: TGTGCCAGCAGCGCCACAGGGCGGGTGGCTTTCTTT.

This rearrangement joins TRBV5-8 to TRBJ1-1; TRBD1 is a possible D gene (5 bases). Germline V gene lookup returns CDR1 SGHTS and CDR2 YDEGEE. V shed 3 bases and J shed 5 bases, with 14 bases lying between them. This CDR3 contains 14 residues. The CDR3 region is CASSYVREGTEAFF. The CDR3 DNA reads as TGTGCCAGCAGCTATGTCAGGGAGGGGACTGAAGCTTTCTTT.

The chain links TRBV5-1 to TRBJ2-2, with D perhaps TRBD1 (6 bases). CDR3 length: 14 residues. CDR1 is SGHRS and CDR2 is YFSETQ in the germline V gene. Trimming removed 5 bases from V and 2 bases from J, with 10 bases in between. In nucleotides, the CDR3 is TGCGCCAGCAGGGACAGTCTAAACACCGGGGAGCTGTTTTTT. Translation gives CASRDSLNTGELFF.

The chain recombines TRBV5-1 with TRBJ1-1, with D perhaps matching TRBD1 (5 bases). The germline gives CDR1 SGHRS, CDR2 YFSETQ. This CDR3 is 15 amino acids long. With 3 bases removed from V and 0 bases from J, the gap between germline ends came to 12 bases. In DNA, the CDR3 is TGCGCCAGCAGCTCACCCCAGGGTATGAACACTGAAGCTTTCTTT. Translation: CASSSPQGMNTEAFF.

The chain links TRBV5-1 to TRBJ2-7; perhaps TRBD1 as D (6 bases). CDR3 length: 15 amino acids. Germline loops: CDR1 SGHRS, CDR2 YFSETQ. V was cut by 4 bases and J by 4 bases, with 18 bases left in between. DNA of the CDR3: TGCGCCAGCAGCCAAGGCGCCAGGGGAACTTACGAGCAGTACTTC. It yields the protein CASSQGARGTYEQYF.

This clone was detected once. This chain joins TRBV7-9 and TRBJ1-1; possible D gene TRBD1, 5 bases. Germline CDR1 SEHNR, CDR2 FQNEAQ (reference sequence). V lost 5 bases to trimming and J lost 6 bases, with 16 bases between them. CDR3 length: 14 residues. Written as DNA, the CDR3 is TGTGCCAGCAGCCCGCCGGGGGGGACCCCTGAAGCTTTCTTT. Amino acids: CASSPPGGTPEAFF.

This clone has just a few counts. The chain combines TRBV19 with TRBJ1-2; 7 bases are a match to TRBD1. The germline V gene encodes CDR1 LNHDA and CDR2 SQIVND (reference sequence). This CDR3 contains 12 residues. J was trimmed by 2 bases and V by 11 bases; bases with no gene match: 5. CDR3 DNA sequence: TGTGCCTCCTGGGACAGAAACTATGGCTACACCTTC. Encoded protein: CASWDRNYGYTF.

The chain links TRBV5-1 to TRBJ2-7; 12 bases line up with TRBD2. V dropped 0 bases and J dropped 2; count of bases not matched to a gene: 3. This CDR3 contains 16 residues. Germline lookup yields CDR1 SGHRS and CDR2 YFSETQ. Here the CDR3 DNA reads TGCGCCAGCAGCTTGGGGACTAGCGGGATCCCCTACGAGCAGTACTTC. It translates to CASSLGTSGIPYEQYF.

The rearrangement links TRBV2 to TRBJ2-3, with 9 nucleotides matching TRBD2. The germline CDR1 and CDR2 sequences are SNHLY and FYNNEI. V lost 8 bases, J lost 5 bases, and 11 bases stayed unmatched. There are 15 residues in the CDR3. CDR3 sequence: CASHPSGGPEDTQYF. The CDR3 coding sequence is TGTGCCAGCCATCCGAGCGGGGGGCCCGAAGATACGCAGTATTTT.

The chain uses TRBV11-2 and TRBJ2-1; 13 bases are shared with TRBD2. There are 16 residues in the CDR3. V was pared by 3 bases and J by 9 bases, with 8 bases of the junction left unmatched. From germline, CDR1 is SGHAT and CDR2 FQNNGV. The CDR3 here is CASSFATGTSGVEQFF. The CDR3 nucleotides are TGTGCCAGCAGCTTCGCGACCGGGACTAGCGGGGTTGAGCAGTTCTTC.

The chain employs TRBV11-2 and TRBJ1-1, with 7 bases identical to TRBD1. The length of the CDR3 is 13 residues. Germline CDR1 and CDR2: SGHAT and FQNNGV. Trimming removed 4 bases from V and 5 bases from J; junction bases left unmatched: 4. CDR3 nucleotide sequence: TGTGCCAGCAGCTCACAGGGGCGGACTGAAGCTTTCTTT. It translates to CASSSQGRTEAFF. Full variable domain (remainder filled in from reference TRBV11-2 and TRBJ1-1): EAGVAQSPRYKIIEKRQSVAFWCNPISGHATLYWYQQILGQGPKLLIQFQNNGVVDDSQLPKDRFSAERLKGVDSTLKIQPAKLEDSAVYLCASSSQGRTEAFFGQGTRLTVV.

The CDR3, as DNA: TGTGCCAGCAGTGAAATGGGGGGAGGATACGAGCAGTACTTC. It is translated as CASSEMGGGYEQYF. The chain joins TRBV2 to TRBJ2-7; tentative D call: TRBD2 (6 bases). Trimming removed 2 bases from V and 4 bases from J, with 12 bases in between. The CDR3 totals 14 residues. Germline CDR1 reads SNHLY; CDR2 reads FYNNEI.

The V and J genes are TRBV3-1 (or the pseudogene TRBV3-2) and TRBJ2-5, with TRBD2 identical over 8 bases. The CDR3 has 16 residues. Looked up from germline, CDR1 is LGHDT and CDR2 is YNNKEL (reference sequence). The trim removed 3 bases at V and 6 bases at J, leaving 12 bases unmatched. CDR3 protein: CASSHGKREFFQTQYF. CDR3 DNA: TGTGCCAGCAGCCACGGAAAGCGGGAGTTTTTTCAGACCCAGTACTTC.

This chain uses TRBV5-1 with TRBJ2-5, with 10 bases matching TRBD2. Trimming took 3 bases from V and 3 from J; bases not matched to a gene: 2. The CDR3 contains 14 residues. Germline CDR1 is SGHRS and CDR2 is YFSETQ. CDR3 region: CASSSGTSEETQYF. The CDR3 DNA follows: TGCGCCAGCAGCTCCGGGACTAGCGAAGAGACCCAGTACTTC.

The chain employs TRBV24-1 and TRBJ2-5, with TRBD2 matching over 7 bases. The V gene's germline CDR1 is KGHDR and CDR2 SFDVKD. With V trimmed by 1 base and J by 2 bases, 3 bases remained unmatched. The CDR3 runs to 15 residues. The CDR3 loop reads CATSDFSGGQETQYF. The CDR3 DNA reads TGTGCCACCAGTGATTTTTCGGGGGGTCAAGAGACCCAGTACTTC.

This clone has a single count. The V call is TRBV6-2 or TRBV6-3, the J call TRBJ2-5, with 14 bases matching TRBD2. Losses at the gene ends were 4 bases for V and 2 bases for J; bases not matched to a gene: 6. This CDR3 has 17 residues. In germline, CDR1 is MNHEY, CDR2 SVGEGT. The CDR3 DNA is TGTGCCAGCAGTTTCGGACTAGCGGGGGGCCTACAAGAGACCCAGTACTTC. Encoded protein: CASSFGLAGGLQETQYF.

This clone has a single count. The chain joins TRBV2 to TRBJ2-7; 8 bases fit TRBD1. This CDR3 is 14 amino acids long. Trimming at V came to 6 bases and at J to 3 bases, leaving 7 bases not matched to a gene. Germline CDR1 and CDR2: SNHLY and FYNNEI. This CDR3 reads CASSGQGSYYEQYF. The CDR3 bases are TGTGCCAGCAGCGGACAGGGCTCCTACTACGAGCAGTACTTC.

CDR3 nucleotide sequence: TGTGCCATCAGTGGACAGTTTGACTCCTACAATGAGCAGTTCTTC. Protein product: CAISGQFDSYNEQFF. The chain has TRBV10-3 and TRBJ2-1; perhaps TRBD1 as D (5 bases). This CDR3 is 15 amino acids long. The V end lost 4 bases, the J end lost 0 bases, and 10 bases lay between the germline ends. Germline-derived CDR1 and CDR2 are ENHRY and SYGVKD.

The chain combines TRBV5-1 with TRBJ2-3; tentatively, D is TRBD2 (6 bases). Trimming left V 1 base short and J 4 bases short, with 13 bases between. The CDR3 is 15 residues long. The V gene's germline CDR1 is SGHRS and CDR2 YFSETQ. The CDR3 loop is CASSLPEGLADTQYF. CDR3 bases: TGCGCCAGCAGCTTGCCGGAGGGGTTGGCAGATACGCAGTATTTT.

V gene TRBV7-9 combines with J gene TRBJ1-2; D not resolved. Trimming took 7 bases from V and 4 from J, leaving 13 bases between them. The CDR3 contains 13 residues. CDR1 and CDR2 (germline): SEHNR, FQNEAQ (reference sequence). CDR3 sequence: CASTQGQVYGYTF. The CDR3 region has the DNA TGTGCCAGCACCCAAGGGCAGGTCTATGGCTACACCTTC.

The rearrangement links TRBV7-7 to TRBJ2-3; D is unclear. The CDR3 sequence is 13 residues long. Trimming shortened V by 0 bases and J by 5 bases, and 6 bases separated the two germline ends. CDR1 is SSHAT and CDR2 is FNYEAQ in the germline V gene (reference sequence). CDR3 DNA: TGTGCCAGCAGCTTAGCGCTTAGAGATACGCAGTATTTT. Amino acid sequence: CASSLALRDTQYF.

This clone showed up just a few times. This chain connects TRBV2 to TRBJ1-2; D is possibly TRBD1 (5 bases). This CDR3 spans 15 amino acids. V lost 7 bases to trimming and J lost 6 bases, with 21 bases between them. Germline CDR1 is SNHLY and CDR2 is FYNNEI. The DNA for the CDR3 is TGTGCCAGCAAACGTCTCTTGGGCAGGGATCATGGCTACACCTTC. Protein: CASKRLLGRDHGYTF.